The 6 T cell receptor beta chains below were found in one sample sequenced in a study of blood T cell repertoires in COVID-19 (dated by TCRdb to 2018 to 2021). The library was prepared using the immunoSEQ multiplex PCR assay. Sourced from immuneACCESS, this table was stored by TCRdb with only in-frame sequences that have V and J called. A share of the clones is absent; for the studies checked, an unresolved V gene accounts for under half, and the remainder has no known explanation. The sample has about 40,000 clones on record, around three quarters of them singletons. Of the sample, roughly a third is held by the ten largest clones. Source material: peripheral blood. The receptors were sampled from a woman of 80 years or more with acute or convalescent COVID-19.

The chain links TRBV6-5 to TRBJ1-3, with D uncertain. The CDR3 covers 13 residues. CDR1 is MNHEY and CDR2 is SVGAGI in the germline V gene. Trimming stripped 9 bases from V and 2 bases from J, with 11 bases between. The DNA of the CDR3 is TGTGCCAGTCTCTCCGAGGCTGGAAACACCATATATTTT. This encodes CASLSEAGNTIYF.

A note on this clone: Distinct nucleotide sequences in the sample also encode this CDR3. The rearrangement joins TRBV15 to TRBJ2-3; 9 nucleotides match TRBD2. Germline loops: CDR1 LNHNV, CDR2 YYDKDF (reference sequence). V dropped 0 bases and J dropped 4; count of bases not matched to a gene: 2. The CDR3 is 15 amino acids. The CDR3 here is CATSRDSGGADTQYF. CDR3 nucleotides: TGTGCCACCAGCAGAGATAGCGGGGGCGCAGATACGCAGTATTTT.

The chain combines TRBV7-9 with TRBJ2-1; maybe TRBD2 (5 bases). This CDR3 contains 13 residues. Trimming cost V 4 bases and J 6 bases, with 10 bases left between them. Germline V gene lookup returns CDR1 SEHNR and CDR2 FQNEAQ (reference sequence). The CDR3 here is CASSSERGNEQFF. The CDR3 nucleotides read TGTGCCAGCAGCTCCGAACGGGGCAATGAGCAGTTCTTC.

This sequence joins TRBV2 and TRBJ1-3, with 8 bases fitting TRBD1. In germline, CDR1 is SNHLY, CDR2 FYNNEI. CDR3 length: 15 residues. Trimming at V came to 6 bases and at J to 4 bases, leaving 8 bases not matched to a gene. DNA of the CDR3: TGTGCCAGCAGAGCTCGGACAGGGATCGGAAACACCATATATTTT. Amino acid sequence: CASRARTGIGNTIYF. The variable domain in full, with the rest retrieved from reference TRBV2 and TRBJ1-3, is EPEVTQTPSHQVTQMGQEVILRCVPISNHLYFYWYRQILGQKVEFLVSFYNNEISEKSEIFDDQFSVERPDGSNFTLKIRSTKLEDSAMYFCASRARTGIGNTIYFGEGSWLTVV.

The chain employs TRBV19 and TRBJ2-4, with TRBD2 matching over 7 bases. V lost 5 bases and J lost 0; bases outside the gene matches: 10. The CDR3 spans 17 residues. Germline V gene lookup returns CDR1 LNHDA and CDR2 SQIVND (reference sequence). The CDR3 nucleotides are TGTGCCAGTAGTCCCGTGGGTAGCGGGCTAGCCAAAAACATTCAGTACTTC. The encoded protein is CASSPVGSGLAKNIQYF.

V and J are TRBV29-1 and TRBJ2-7, with D uncertain. The CDR3 loop spans 12 amino acids. Between the trimmed V and J ends, which lost 5 bases and 1 base, there was a span of 9 bases. CDR1 is SQVTM, CDR2 ANQGSEA, per germline. The CDR3 sequence: CSVYLDSYEQYF. The CDR3 DNA sequence: TGCAGCGTTTATTTAGATTCCTACGAGCAGTACTTC.